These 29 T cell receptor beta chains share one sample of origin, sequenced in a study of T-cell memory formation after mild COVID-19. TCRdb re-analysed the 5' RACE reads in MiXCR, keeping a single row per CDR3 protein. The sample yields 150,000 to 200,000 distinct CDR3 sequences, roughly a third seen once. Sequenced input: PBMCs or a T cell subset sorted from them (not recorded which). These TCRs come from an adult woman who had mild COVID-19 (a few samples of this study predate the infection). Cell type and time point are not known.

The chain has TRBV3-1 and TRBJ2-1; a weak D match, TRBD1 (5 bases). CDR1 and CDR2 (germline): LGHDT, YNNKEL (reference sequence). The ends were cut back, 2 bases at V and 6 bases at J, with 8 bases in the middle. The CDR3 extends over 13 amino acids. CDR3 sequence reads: CASSQQDINEQFF. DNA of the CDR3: TGTGCCAGCAGCCAACAGGACATCAATGAGCAGTTCTTC.

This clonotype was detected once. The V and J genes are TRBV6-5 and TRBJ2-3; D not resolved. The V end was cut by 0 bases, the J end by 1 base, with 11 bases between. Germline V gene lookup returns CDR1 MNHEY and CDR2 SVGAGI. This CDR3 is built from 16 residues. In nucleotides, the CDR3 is TGTGCCAGCAGTTACTCGAGCCAGCATGGCACAGATACGCAGTATTTT. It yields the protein CASSYSSQHGTDTQYF.

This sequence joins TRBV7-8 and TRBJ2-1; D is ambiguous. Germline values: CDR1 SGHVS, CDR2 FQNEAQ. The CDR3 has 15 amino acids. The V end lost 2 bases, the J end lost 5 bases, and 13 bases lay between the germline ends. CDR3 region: CASSLSYLEDNEQFF. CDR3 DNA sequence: TGTGCCAGCAGCTTATCATACCTAGAGGACAATGAGCAGTTCTTC.

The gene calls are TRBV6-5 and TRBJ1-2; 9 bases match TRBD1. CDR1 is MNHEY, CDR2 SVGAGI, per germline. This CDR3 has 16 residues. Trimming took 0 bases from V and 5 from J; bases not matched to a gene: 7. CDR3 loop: CASSYSGTGSFYGYTF. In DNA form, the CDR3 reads TGTGCCAGCAGTTACTCAGGGACAGGGAGCTTTTATGGCTACACCTTC.

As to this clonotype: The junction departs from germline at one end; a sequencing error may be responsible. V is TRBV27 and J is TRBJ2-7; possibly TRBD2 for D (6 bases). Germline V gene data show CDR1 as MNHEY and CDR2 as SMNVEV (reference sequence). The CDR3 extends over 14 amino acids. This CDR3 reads CSSSLVASAYEQYF. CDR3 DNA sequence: TGTTCCAGCAGTTTAGTGGCTAGCGCCTACGAGCAGTACTTC.

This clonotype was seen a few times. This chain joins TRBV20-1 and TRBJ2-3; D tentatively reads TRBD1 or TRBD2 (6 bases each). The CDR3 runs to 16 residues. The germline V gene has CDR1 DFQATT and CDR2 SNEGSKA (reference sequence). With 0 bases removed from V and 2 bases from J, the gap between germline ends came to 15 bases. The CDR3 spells CSARDQGRRTTDTQYF. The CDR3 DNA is TGCAGTGCTAGAGATCAGGGGAGGCGGACCACAGATACGCAGTATTTT.

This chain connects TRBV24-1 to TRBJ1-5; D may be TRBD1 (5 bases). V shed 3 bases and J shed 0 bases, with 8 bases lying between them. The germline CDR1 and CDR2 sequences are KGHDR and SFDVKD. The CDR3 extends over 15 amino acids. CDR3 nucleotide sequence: TGTGCCACCAGTGATCCGACAGATAGCAATCAGCCCCAGCATTTT. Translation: CATSDPTDSNQPQHF.

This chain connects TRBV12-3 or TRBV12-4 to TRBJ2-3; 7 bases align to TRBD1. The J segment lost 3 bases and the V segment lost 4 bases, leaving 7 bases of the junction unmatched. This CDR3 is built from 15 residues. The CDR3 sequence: CASSWGQIKTDTQYF. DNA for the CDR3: TGTGCCAGCAGTTGGGGACAGATCAAAACAGATACGCAGTATTTT.

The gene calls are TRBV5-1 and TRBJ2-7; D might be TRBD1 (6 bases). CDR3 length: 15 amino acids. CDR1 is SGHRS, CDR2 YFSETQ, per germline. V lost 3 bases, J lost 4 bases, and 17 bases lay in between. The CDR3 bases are TGCGCCAGCAGCTCCTGGGACAACCCCTGGTACGAGCAGTACTTC. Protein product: CASSSWDNPWYEQYF.

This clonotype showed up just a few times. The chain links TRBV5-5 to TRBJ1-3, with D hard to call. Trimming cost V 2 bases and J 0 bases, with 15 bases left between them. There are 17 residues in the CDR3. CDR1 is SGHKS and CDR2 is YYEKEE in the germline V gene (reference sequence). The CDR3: CASSFRPTGNSGNTIYF. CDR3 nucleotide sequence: TGTGCCAGCAGCTTCAGACCGACGGGTAACTCTGGAAACACCATATATTTT.

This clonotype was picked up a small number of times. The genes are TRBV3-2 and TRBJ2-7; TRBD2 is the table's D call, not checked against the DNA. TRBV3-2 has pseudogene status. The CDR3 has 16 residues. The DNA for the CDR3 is TGTGCCAGCAGCCAAGGACTAGCGGGAGAACAATACGAGCAGTACTTC. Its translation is CASSQGLAGEQYEQYF.

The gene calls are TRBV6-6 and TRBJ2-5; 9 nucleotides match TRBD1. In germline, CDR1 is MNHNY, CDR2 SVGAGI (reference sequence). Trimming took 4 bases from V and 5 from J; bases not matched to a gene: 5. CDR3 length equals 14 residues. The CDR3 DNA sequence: TGTGCCAGCAGTTCAGGGACAGGGACGGAGACCCAGTACTTC. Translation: CASSSGTGTETQYF.

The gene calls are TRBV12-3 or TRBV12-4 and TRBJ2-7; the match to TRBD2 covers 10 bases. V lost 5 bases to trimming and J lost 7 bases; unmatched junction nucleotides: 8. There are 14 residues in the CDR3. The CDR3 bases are TGTGCCAGCAGTCAGAGCGGGAGGGCCTTAGAGCAGTACTTC. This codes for CASSQSGRALEQYF.

The CDR3 region has the DNA TGTGCCAGCAGGGGTGGACAGGGGGCGGCTGAAGCTTTCTTT. Protein product: CASRGGQGAAEAFF. The chain recombines TRBV12-3 or TRBV12-4 with TRBJ1-1, with TRBD1 matching over 11 bases. J lost 6 bases, V lost 6 bases, and 6 bases had no gene match. The CDR3 extends over 14 amino acids.

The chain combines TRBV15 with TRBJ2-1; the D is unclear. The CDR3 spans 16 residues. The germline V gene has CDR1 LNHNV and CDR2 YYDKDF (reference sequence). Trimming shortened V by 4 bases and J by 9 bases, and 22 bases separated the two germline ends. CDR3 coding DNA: TGTGCCACCAGCACAGAGGTCCAAGGGTACCCCATTGAGCAGTTCTTC. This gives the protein CATSTEVQGYPIEQFF.

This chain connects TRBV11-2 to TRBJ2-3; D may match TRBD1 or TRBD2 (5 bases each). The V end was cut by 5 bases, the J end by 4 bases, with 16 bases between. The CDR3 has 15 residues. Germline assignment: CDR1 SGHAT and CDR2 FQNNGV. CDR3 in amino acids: CASSPRGLGPDTQYF. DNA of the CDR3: TGTGCCAGCAGCCCCCGGGGCCTCGGGCCAGATACGCAGTATTTT.

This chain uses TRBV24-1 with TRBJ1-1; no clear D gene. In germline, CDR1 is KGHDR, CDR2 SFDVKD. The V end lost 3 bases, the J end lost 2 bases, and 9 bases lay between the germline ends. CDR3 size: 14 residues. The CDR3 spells CATSDGVGNTEAFF. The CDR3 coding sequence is TGTGCCACCAGTGATGGGGTCGGAAACACTGAAGCTTTCTTT.

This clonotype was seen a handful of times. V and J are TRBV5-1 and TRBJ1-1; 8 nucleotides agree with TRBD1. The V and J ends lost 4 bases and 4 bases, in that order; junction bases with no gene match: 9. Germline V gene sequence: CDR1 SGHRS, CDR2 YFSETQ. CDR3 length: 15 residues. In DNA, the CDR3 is TGCGCCAGCAGCGGAGGACAGGGAGGGGGCACTGAAGCTTTCTTT. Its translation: CASSGGQGGGTEAFF.

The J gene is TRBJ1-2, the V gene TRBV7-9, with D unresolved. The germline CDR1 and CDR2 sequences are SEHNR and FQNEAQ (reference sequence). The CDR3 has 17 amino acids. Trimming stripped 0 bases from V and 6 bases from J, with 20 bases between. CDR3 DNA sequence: TGTGCCAGCAGCTTAGCGCTCGGGCAGGCTGGTATCAATGGCTACACCTTC. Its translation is CASSLALGQAGINGYTF. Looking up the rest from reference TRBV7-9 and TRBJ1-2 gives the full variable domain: DTGVSQNPRHKITKRGQNVTFRCDPISEHNRLYWYRQTLGQGPEFLTYFQNEAQLEKSRLLSDRFSAERPKGSFSTLEIQRTEQGDSAMYLCASSLALGQAGINGYTFGSGTRLTVV.

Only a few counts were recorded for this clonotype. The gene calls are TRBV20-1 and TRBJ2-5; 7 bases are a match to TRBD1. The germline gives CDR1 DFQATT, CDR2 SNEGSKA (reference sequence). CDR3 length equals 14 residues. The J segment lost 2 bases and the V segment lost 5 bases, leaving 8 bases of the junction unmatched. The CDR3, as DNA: TGCAGTGCTGTACCCCGGGACAGTCAAGAGACCCAGTACTTC. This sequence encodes CSAVPRDSQETQYF.

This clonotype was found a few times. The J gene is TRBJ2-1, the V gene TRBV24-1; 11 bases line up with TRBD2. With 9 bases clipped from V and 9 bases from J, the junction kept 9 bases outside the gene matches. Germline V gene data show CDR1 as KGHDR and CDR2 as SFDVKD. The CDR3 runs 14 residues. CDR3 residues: CATGTSGRSGEQFF. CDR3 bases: TGTGCCACCGGCACTAGCGGGAGATCAGGTGAGCAGTTCTTC.

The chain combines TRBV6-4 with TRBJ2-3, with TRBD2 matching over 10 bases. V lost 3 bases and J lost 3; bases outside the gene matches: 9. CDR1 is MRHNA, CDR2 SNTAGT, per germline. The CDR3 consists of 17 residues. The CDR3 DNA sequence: TGTGCCAGCAGTGAGAGGTTACTAGCGGGGTCGACAGATACGCAGTATTTT. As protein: CASSERLLAGSTDTQYF.

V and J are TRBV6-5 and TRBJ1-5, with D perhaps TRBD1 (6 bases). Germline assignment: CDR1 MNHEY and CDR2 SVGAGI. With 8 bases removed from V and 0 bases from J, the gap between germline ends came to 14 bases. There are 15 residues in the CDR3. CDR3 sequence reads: CASRRTAHSNQPQHF. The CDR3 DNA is TGTGCCAGCCGACGGACAGCCCATAGCAATCAGCCCCAGCATTTT.

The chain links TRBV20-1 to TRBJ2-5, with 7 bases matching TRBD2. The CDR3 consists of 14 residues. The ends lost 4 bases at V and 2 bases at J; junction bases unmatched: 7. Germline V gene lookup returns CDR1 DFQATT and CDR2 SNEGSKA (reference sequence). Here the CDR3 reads CSATDSGVQETQYF. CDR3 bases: TGCAGTGCTACTGACAGCGGGGTTCAAGAGACCCAGTACTTC.

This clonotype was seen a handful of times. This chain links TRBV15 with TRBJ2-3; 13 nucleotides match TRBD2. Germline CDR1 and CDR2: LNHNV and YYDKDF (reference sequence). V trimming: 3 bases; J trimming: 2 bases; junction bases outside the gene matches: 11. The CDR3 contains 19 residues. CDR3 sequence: CATSSRDVGLAGVTDTQYF. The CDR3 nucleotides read TGTGCCACCAGCAGCAGGGACGTAGGACTAGCGGGAGTCACAGATACGCAGTATTTT.

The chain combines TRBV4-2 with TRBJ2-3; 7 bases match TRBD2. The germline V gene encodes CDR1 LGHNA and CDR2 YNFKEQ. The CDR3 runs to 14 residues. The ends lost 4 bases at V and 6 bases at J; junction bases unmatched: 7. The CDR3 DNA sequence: TGTGCCAGCAGCCCGGGGGGAGGCGGGGATACGCAGTATTTT. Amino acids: CASSPGGGGDTQYF.

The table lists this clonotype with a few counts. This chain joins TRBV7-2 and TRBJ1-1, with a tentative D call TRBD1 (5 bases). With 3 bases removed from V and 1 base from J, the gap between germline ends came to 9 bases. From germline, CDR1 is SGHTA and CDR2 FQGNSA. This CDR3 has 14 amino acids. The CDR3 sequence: CASSFFRGNTEAFF. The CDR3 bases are TGTGCCAGCAGCTTTTTTAGGGGGAACACTGAAGCTTTCTTT.

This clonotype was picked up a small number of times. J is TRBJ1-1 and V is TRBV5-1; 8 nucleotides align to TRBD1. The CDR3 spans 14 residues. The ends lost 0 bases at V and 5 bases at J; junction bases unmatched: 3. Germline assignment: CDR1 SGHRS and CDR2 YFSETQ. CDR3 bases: TGCGCCAGCAGCTTGGGGGACAGGACGACTGAAGCTTTCTTT. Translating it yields CASSLGDRTTEAFF.

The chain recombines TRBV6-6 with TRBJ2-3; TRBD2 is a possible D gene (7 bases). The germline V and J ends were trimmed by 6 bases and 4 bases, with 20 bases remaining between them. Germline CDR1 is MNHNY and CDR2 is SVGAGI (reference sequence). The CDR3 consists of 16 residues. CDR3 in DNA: TGTGCCAGCAGCTCCCGGGGGGCGGGGGCGGCAGATACGCAGTATTTT. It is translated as CASSSRGAGAADTQYF.